These 26 T cell receptor beta chains were sequenced from one sample in a study of T cell clonality in common variable immunodeficiency. Only in-frame clones appear in the TCRdb table, and some are missing; sequencing was by immunoSEQ multiplex PCR. This sample carries tens of thousands of clones and no singletons, and more than 1.2% goes to the top ten. The sample consisted of peripheral blood mononuclear cells. The source of these receptors is a person aged 18 to 75 in good health.

This clone occurred many times. The read comes to an end 3 residues before the CDR3 does, leaving the germline J gene to fill in the end. The V call is TRBV24-1, the J call TRBJ2-5; the D gene is possibly TRBD1 (5 bases). The CDR3 covers 15 residues. Germline CDR1 KGHDR, CDR2 SFDVKD. Trimming left V 0 bases short and J 0 bases short, with 7 bases between. The CDR3: CATSDLTGDQETQYF. The part of the CDR3 DNA that was read is TGTGCCACCAGTGATTTGACAGGCGACCAAGAGACC.

This clone was seen at least ten times. The read ends 3 residues early relative to the CDR3; the germline J gene fills the gap. Other DNA variants within this sample encode the same CDR3. V gene TRBV19 combines with J gene TRBJ1-3; tentative D call: TRBD1 (5 bases). CDR3 length: 13 amino acids. V was clipped by 5 bases and J by 2 bases, with 7 bases between them. Germline V CDR1 and CDR2: LNHDA, SQIVND (reference sequence). Partial CDR3 DNA: TGTGCCAGTAGTCCAGGGCCTGGAAACACC. Translation gives CASSPGPGNT. The whole CDR3 is CASSPGPGNTIYF.

About this clone itself: The read ends 3 residues shy of where the CDR3 ends; the end is completed using the germline J gene. At the DNA level, this CDR3 is encoded by other sequences in the same sample as well. The chain links TRBV20-1 to TRBJ1-2; D call uncertain. From germline, CDR1 is DFQATT and CDR2 SNEGSKA (reference sequence). This CDR3 region has 16 residues. The V gene lost 2 bases and the J gene lost 5 bases, with 21 bases spanning the gap. The sequenced CDR3 bases are TGCAGTGCTAGACCCGCGGACCCCAGCGGGCTTTATGGC. This sequence encodes CSARPADPSGLYG. The whole CDR3 protein is CSARPADPSGLYGYTF.

At least ten counts were recorded for this clone. The CDR3 end lies 3 residues beyond the end of the read and is filled in from the germline J gene. The chain recombines TRBV29-1 with TRBJ2-5, with a tentative D call TRBD2 (5 bases). Germline lookup yields CDR1 SQVTM and CDR2 ANQGSEA. Trimming removed 6 bases at V and 1 base at J, with 9 bases between. The CDR3 is made up of 12 amino acids. This chain's CDR3 is CSVRLSQETQYF. Incomplete CDR3 DNA: TGCAGCGTCCGACTAAGCCAAGAGACC.

In its sample, this clone was seen many times. The CDR3 end falls 3 residues outside the read, so it is completed with the germline J gene. The gene calls are TRBV20-1 and TRBJ2-3; 14 bases agree with TRBD2. Germline-derived CDR1 and CDR2 are DFQATT and SNEGSKA (reference sequence). The CDR3 loop spans 16 amino acids. Trimming took 3 bases from V and 0 from J; bases not matched to a gene: 2. The CDR3 spells CSARGLAGVSTDTQYF. The CDR3 bases that were read are TGCAGTGCTAGGGGACTAGCGGGAGTAAGCACAGATACG.

This clone was detected many times. The read halts 3 residues ahead of the CDR3 end, with the missing end drawn from the germline J gene. The same CDR3 can be traced to other DNA sequences in this sample. The genes are TRBV29-1 and TRBJ1-3, with D uncertain. Germline V gene data show CDR1 as SQVTM and CDR2 as ANQGSEA. V dropped 6 bases and J dropped 0 bases, with 9 bases sitting between them. The CDR3 is made up of 13 amino acids. The CDR3 is CSVSQSSGNTIYF. Partial CDR3 DNA: TGCAGCGTGTCACAGAGCTCTGGAAACACC.

This clone was picked up many times. The CDR3 goes on 3 residues after the read ends, and that part is filled in from the germline J gene. The J gene is TRBJ2-2, the V gene TRBV20-1; 15 bases match TRBD2. There are 17 residues in the CDR3. Looked up from germline, CDR1 is DFQATT and CDR2 is SNEGSKA (reference sequence). Trimming cost V 5 bases and J 6 bases; bases outside gene matches: 10. CDR3 DNA (partial): TGCAGTGCTTCTAAGGGACTAGCGGGAGGTTGGTCCGGGGAG. Protein sequence: CSASKGLAGGWSGE. The CDR3, in full, reads CSASKGLAGGWSGELFF.

Ten or more counts support this clone. The read terminates 3 residues ahead of where the CDR3 ends, so the germline J gene completes it. The chain has TRBV29-1 and TRBJ2-6; 11 bases align to TRBD2. The germline CDR1 and CDR2 sequences are SQVTM and ANQGSEA. The CDR3 consists of 16 residues. Germline trimming cut 4 bases from V and 0 bases from J; bases unmatched to any gene: 2. The CDR3 reads CSVVLAGGSGANVLTF. The CDR3 DNA, read in part, is TGCAGCGTTGTGCTAGCGGGAGGCTCTGGGGCCAACGTC.

In its sample, this clone was seen many times. The CDR3 end is not reached by the read, which stops 3 residues before it; the germline J gene fills it in. V gene TRBV19 combines with J gene TRBJ2-1; 12 bases line up with TRBD2. Germline CDR1 LNHDA, CDR2 SQIVND (reference sequence). Trimming took 6 bases from V and 7 from J; bases not matched to a gene: 10. This CDR3 is 16 amino acids long. The CDR3 bases that were read are TGTGCCAGTAGGGTGACTAGCGGGAGACTCGGGAATGAG. As protein: CASRVTSGRLGNE. The entire CDR3 is CASRVTSGRLGNEQFF.

This clone has at least ten counts. The CDR3 end lies 3 residues beyond the end of the read and is filled in from the germline J gene. The gene calls are TRBV19 and TRBJ2-2; 8 positions match TRBD2. With V trimmed by 7 bases and J by 6 bases, 13 bases remained unmatched. CDR1 and CDR2 (germline): LNHDA, SQIVND (reference sequence). CDR3 length equals 16 residues. This chain's CDR3 is CASNDDGGARPGELFF. The sequenced CDR3 bases are TGTGCCAGTAACGACGACGGGGGGGCGCGTCCCGGGGAG.

Many counts were recorded for this clone. A read error may produce the germline difference seen at one junction end. The CDR3 end lies 3 residues beyond the end of the read and is filled in from the germline J gene. This chain connects TRBV5-1 to TRBJ2-1, with unresolved D. Looked up from germline, CDR1 is SGHRS and CDR2 is YFSETQ. The CDR3 loop spans 15 amino acids. CDR3 bases read: TGCGCCAGCAGCTTGGACAGTGCGTCCTACAGTGAG. Translating gives CASSLDSASYSE. The CDR3, in full, reads CASSLDSASYSEQFF.

This clone was detected ten times or more. From the germline J gene comes the end of the CDR3, since the read stops 3 residues before it. The chain joins TRBV30 to TRBJ2-7, with 9 bases lining up with TRBD1. J gave up 1 base and V 1 base, and 11 bases lay outside the gene matches. The CDR3 spans 17 residues. CDR1 and CDR2 (germline): GTSNPN, SVGIG (reference sequence). The sequenced part of the CDR3 DNA is TGTGCCTGGAGTGCCCACCCTGGACAGGGGAGATCCTACGAG. Its protein product is CAWSAHPGQGRSYE. In full, the CDR3 is CAWSAHPGQGRSYEQYF.

This clone was counted many times. The read ends 3 residues early relative to the CDR3; the germline J gene fills the gap. The chain carries TRBV28 and TRBJ1-4, with a weak D call TRBD1 (6 bases). Trimming cost V 6 bases and J 6 bases, with 14 bases left between them. Germline-derived CDR1 and CDR2 are MDHEN and SYDVKM. The CDR3 is 14 residues long. The CDR3 region is CASSRDRSYEKLFF. Partial CDR3 DNA: TGTGCCAGCAGCCGAGACAGGAGTTATGAAAAA.

This clone was detected a few times. Sequencing ends 3 residues short of the CDR3 end; the germline J gene provides the rest. The genes are TRBV10-2 and TRBJ2-7, with TRBD2 identical over 9 bases. The germline CDR1 and CDR2 sequences are WSHSY and SAAADI. Trimming cost V 7 bases and J 5 bases; bases outside gene matches: 9. The CDR3 runs to 14 residues. CDR3 amino acids: CASTLAGEVNEQYF. The CDR3 DNA, read in part, is TGCGCCAGCACTTTAGCGGGAGAAGTTAACGAG.

Many counts were recorded for this clone. The read ends 3 residues early relative to the CDR3; the germline J gene fills the gap. The chain carries TRBV11-2 and TRBJ1-2; perhaps TRBD1 as D (6 bases). CDR3 length: 15 amino acids. Germline CDR1 is SGHAT and CDR2 is FQNNGV. The CDR3 sequence: CASSYHREEGGGYTF. The sequenced part of the CDR3 DNA is TGTGCCAGCAGCTATCACAGGGAGGAGGGAGGCGGC.

Only a few counts were recorded for this clone. The read halts 3 residues ahead of the CDR3 end, with the missing end drawn from the germline J gene. The V gene is TRBV2, the J gene TRBJ1-4, with TRBD1 matching over 7 bases. CDR1 is SNHLY, CDR2 FYNNEI, per germline. This CDR3 is built from 16 residues. The DNA read from the CDR3 is TGTGCCAGCGAAGGCCTGGGGACAGTAATTAGTTCACCA. It translates to CASEGLGTVISSP. The full CDR3 reads CASEGLGTVISSPLFF.

This clone was picked up many times. From the germline J gene comes the end of the CDR3, since the read stops 3 residues before it. The chain couples TRBV7-9 to TRBJ1-4, with D perhaps matching TRBD1 (5 bases). The CDR3 length is 14 residues. The V and J ends lost 5 bases and 3 bases respectively, with 10 bases between them. The germline V gene has CDR1 SEHNR and CDR2 FQNEAQ (reference sequence). This CDR3 is CASSAQGANEKLFF. CDR3 DNA (partial): TGTGCCAGCAGCGCTCAAGGGGCTAATGAAAAA.

Regarding this clone: The read ends 3 residues shy of where the CDR3 ends; the end is completed using the germline J gene. The chain employs TRBV5-6 and TRBJ2-3; 8 bases map to TRBD2. Per the germline V gene, CDR1 is SGHDT and CDR2 is YYEEEE. The V segment lost 5 bases and the J segment 1 base; nucleotides outside the gene matches: 0. The CDR3 runs 13 residues. CDR3 sequence reads: CASRTSGTDTQYF. The sequenced CDR3 bases are TGTGCCAGCAGGACTAGCGGCACAGATACG. Drawing the rest from reference TRBV5-6 and TRBJ2-3, the complete variable domain is DAGVTQSPTHLIKTRGQQVTLRCSPKSGHDTVSWYQQALGQGPQFIFQYYEEEERQRGNFPDRFSGHQFPNYSSELNVNALLLGDSALYLCASRTSGTDTQYFGPGTRLTVL.

This clone appeared many times. The sequenced part of the CDR3 DNA is TGTGCCTGGAGTCATACCGGGACAGGGGGGGAGACC. Translated: CAWSHTGTGGET. Given in full, the CDR3 is CAWSHTGTGGETQYF. The chain employs TRBV30 and TRBJ2-5; TRBD1 matches 11 bases. The DNA ends 3 residues before the CDR3 does, and the rest of the CDR3 is filled in from the germline J gene. Germline V gives CDR1 GTSNPN, CDR2 SVGIG (reference sequence). Trimming removed 2 bases from V and 5 bases from J; junction bases left unmatched: 7. The CDR3 totals 15 residues.

This clone has ten or more counts. Coverage ceases 3 residues before the CDR3 finishes, and the germline J gene fills in the end. V usage is TRBV5-6 and J usage is TRBJ1-5, with unresolved D. Trimming pared 5 bases from V and 9 bases from J, leaving 12 bases between. Germline CDR1 SGHDT, CDR2 YYEEEE. This CDR3 is built from 12 residues. The CDR3 loop is CASSSDRGPQHF. CDR3 DNA, as far as it was read: TGTGCCAGCAGTTCGGACCGGGGGCCC.

This clone was seen at least ten times. The read gets to within 3 residues of the CDR3 end, and the germline J gene fills in the rest. This chain connects TRBV20-1 to TRBJ2-7, with 7 bases lining up with TRBD2. The germline V gene encodes CDR1 DFQATT and CDR2 SNEGSKA (reference sequence). J gave up 6 bases and V 0 bases, and 11 bases lay outside the gene matches. The CDR3 extends over 15 amino acids. CDR3 DNA, as far as it was read: TGCAGTGCTAGAGAGAGCGGGACTATTAAGGCCGAG. This translates into CSARESGTIKAE. The complete CDR3 reads CSARESGTIKAEQYF.

Ten or more counts support this clone. CDR3 bases read: TGTGCCAGCTCACCTAGCGGGAGCGAG. This encodes CASSPSGSE. The full CDR3 protein is CASSPSGSEQYF. This rearrangement joins TRBV18 to TRBJ2-7, with TRBD2 matching over 9 bases. The read ends 3 residues shy of where the CDR3 ends; the end is completed using the germline J gene. V was clipped by 3 bases and J by 6 bases; unmatched bases: 0. This CDR3 is 12 amino acids long. CDR1 and CDR2 from the germline V gene are KGHSH and LQKENI.

This clone was seen more than once but under ten times. The sequenced CDR3 bases are TGCGCCAGCAGCTTTGGGTTGACAGGGCTGGCAGATACC. Its protein is CASSFGLTGLADT. The whole CDR3 protein is CASSFGLTGLADTQYF. The chain carries TRBV5-1 and TRBJ2-5; 7 bases line up with TRBD1. The read gets to within 3 residues of the CDR3 end, and the germline J gene fills in the rest. Per germline, CDR1 SGHRS and CDR2 YFSETQ. This CDR3 has 16 amino acids.

This clone was seen many times. The read finishes 3 residues shy of the CDR3 end, and the germline J gene is used to complete it. The rearrangement joins TRBV5-1 to TRBJ2-7; D is unresolved. V lost 3 bases to trimming and J lost 0 bases, with 10 bases between them. Germline V gene sequence: CDR1 SGHRS, CDR2 YFSETQ. The CDR3 runs to 14 residues. This CDR3 reads CASSSGVPSYEQYF. The covered CDR3 bases are TGCGCCAGCAGCTCCGGTGTCCCCTCCTACGAG.

This clone was observed many times. CDR3 DNA (partial): TGTGCCTGGAGTGTGGCCAGGGGGTACTATGGC. Amino acids: CAWSVARGYYG. The CDR3 in full is CAWSVARGYYGYTF. This chain connects TRBV30 to TRBJ1-2; 7 bases are a match to TRBD1. The CDR3 is cut off 3 residues early in the read; its end comes from the germline J gene. CDR1 and CDR2 from the germline V gene are GTSNPN and SVGIG (reference sequence). The CDR3 sequence is 14 residues long. V lost 0 bases, J lost 3 bases, and 4 bases stayed unmatched.

Only a few counts were recorded for this clone. With a much larger clone just one base away, this may be a read error. The read terminates 3 residues before the CDR3 end, so the remaining end is supplied by the germline J gene. Other nucleotide sequences in the sample specify the same CDR3. J is TRBJ2-7 and V is TRBV5-1; possibly TRBD2 for D (6 bases). CDR1 and CDR2 from the germline V gene are SGHRS and YFSETQ. The length of the CDR3 is 14 residues. V lost 0 bases to trimming and J lost 2 bases, with 9 bases between them. The CDR3 loop is CASSLGTGAYEQYF. The sequenced part of the CDR3 DNA is TGCGCCAGCAGCTTGGGGACGGGGGCCTACGAG.